The 29 T cell receptor beta chains given below trace back to one sample, sequenced in a study of blood T cell repertoires in COVID-19. TCRdb's table, derived via immunoSEQ multiplex PCR, lists solely in-frame clones and lacks some. Of about 50,000 clones listed, roughly 90% are singletons. Specimen: peripheral blood. These TCRs come from a human donor in a cohort sampled during active COVID-19.

The chain joins TRBV29-1 to TRBJ1-2, with D unclear. This CDR3 contains 13 residues. Germline loops: CDR1 SQVTM, CDR2 ANQGSEA. V was trimmed by 4 bases and J by 3 bases, leaving 12 bases between them. The CDR3 DNA sequence: TGCAGCGTTGCCGAGGGCACGGACTATGGCTACACCTTC. It is translated as CSVAEGTDYGYTF. The complete variable domain, with remaining parts taken from reference TRBV29-1 and TRBJ1-2, reads SAVISQKPSRDICQRGTSLTIQCQVDSQVTMMFWYRQQPGQSLTLIATANQGSEATYESGFVIDKFPISRPNLTFSTLTVSNMSPEDSSIYLCSVAEGTDYGYTFGSGTRLTVV.

This clone appeared once. J is TRBJ2-5 and V is TRBV6-1; D not resolved. The CDR3 has 14 residues. The germline V and J ends were trimmed by 2 bases and 2 bases, with 9 bases remaining between them. Germline assignment: CDR1 MNHNS and CDR2 SASEGT. CDR3 sequence reads: CASSELYSQETQYF. DNA for the CDR3: TGTGCCAGCAGTGAACTTTACAGTCAAGAGACCCAGTACTTC.

The CDR3 bases are TGTGCCAGCAGTTACCCAGCCGGGTCCTCCTACAATGAGCAGTTCTTC. It specifies CASSYPAGSSYNEQFF. The chain employs TRBV6-2 or TRBV6-3 and TRBJ2-1; D gene unclear. Germline V gives CDR1 MNHEY, CDR2 SVGEGT. This CDR3 is 16 amino acids long. V lost 2 bases, J lost 0 bases, and 11 bases lay in between.

The chain carries TRBV27 and TRBJ2-7, with 9 bases aligning to TRBD1. This CDR3 comprises 14 residues. CDR1 is MNHEY and CDR2 is SMNVEV in the germline V gene (reference sequence). The V and J ends lost 6 bases and 4 bases, in that order; junction bases with no gene match: 7. CDR3 loop: CASSRDRDMYEQYF. The CDR3 DNA reads as TGTGCCAGCAGCCGGGACAGGGATATGTACGAGCAGTACTTC.

The genes are TRBV12-5 and TRBJ1-2; D not certain. Germline CDR1 reads LGHNT; CDR2 reads FRNRAP. CDR3 length: 16 residues. V was trimmed by 1 base and J by 8 bases, leaving 20 bases between them. CDR3 DNA sequence: TGTGCTAGTGGTTTGGAACGAACCGGGTGGGTCGACGGCTACACCTTC. This codes for CASGLERTGWVDGYTF. The full variable domain, rest sourced from reference TRBV12-5 and TRBJ1-2, is DARVTQTPRHKVTEMGQEVTMRCQPILGHNTVFWYRQTMMQGLELLAYFRNRAPLDDSGMPKDRFSAEMPDATLATLKIQPSEPRDSAVYFCASGLERTGWVDGYTFGSGTRLTVV.

The chain combines TRBV19 with TRBJ2-3; TRBD2 agrees at 8 bases. With 11 bases clipped from V and 5 bases from J, the junction kept 18 bases outside the gene matches. This CDR3 is built from 16 residues. Germline-derived CDR1 and CDR2 are LNHDA and SQIVND (reference sequence). The CDR3 DNA is TGTGCCTCCTCGGGTAATTCGGGAGGGCCTGTAGATACGCAGTATTTT. Its translation: CASSGNSGGPVDTQYF.

The V gene is TRBV6-6, the J gene TRBJ1-6, with 9 nucleotides matching TRBD1. The CDR3 extends over 12 amino acids. Trimming took 8 bases from V and 9 from J; bases not matched to a gene: 2. Germline V CDR1 and CDR2: MNHNY, SVGAGI (reference sequence). The CDR3 region has the DNA TGTGCCAGCCAGGACAGGGGTTCACCCCTCCACTTT. Translated: CASQDRGSPLHF.

The chain combines TRBV9 with TRBJ2-1; TRBD2 aligns across 10 bases. V gave up 0 bases and J gave up 8 bases; unmatched junction bases: 2. This CDR3 is 14 amino acids long. Looked up from germline, CDR1 is SGDLS and CDR2 is YYNGEE. The CDR3 loop is CASSVASGGYEQFF. CDR3 sequence (DNA): TGTGCCAGCAGCGTAGCTAGCGGGGGATATGAGCAGTTCTTC.

CDR3 amino acids: CASSPPHYFGNTEAFF. The CDR3 coding sequence is TGTGCCAGCAGTCCACCCCACTATTTCGGGAACACTGAAGCTTTCTTT. The chain combines TRBV27 with TRBJ1-1, with D uncertain. V was trimmed by 5 bases and J by 1 base, leaving 17 bases between them. The germline V gene has CDR1 MNHEY and CDR2 SMNVEV (reference sequence). This CDR3 spans 16 amino acids.

This chain joins TRBV2 and TRBJ2-5; no clear D gene. This CDR3 is built from 13 residues. V lost 4 bases and J lost 2, with 8 bases in between. In germline, CDR1 is SNHLY, CDR2 FYNNEI. The CDR3 nucleotides read TGTGCCAGCAGTGTGAGCCGTCAAGAGACCCAGTACTTC. Its translation: CASSVSRQETQYF.

This clone was seen once. The J gene is TRBJ2-7, the V gene TRBV7-9; 7 nucleotides match TRBD1. The germline V gene encodes CDR1 SEHNR and CDR2 FQNEAQ (reference sequence). J lost 3 bases, V lost 3 bases, and 8 bases had no gene match. The CDR3 length is 15 residues. The CDR3 DNA reads TGTGCCAGCAGCTTTAGAGGGGACAGATTCTACGAGCAGTACTTC. It is translated as CASSFRGDRFYEQYF. Filled out from reference TRBV7-9 and TRBJ2-7, the complete variable domain reads DTGVSQNPRHKITKRGQNVTFRCDPISEHNRLYWYRQTLGQGPEFLTYFQNEAQLEKSRLLSDRFSAERPKGSFSTLEIQRTEQGDSAMYLCASSFRGDRFYEQYFGPGTRLTVT.

This sequence joins TRBV7-2 and TRBJ2-1, with TRBD1 matching 7 bases. Trimming took 5 bases from V and 8 from J; bases not matched to a gene: 6. Germline assignment: CDR1 SGHTA and CDR2 FQGNSA. CDR3 length: 13 residues. CDR3 residues: CASSQIQGYEQFF. Written as DNA, the CDR3 is TGTGCCAGCAGCCAAATACAGGGGTATGAGCAGTTCTTC.

The chain is built from TRBV18 and TRBJ2-5; D perhaps matches TRBD2 (6 bases). The CDR3 runs to 13 residues. Germline lookup yields CDR1 KGHSH and CDR2 LQKENI. V gave up 2 bases and J gave up 4 bases, with 8 bases separating them. The CDR3 DNA follows: TGTGCCAGCTCACCATTGGGGGGAGAGACCCAGTACTTC. Amino acid sequence: CASSPLGGETQYF.

The chain uses TRBV27 and TRBJ2-3; a possible D gene is TRBD2 (7 bases). The V gene lost 8 bases and the J gene lost 0 bases, with 18 bases spanning the gap. Looked up from germline, CDR1 is MNHEY and CDR2 is SMNVEV (reference sequence). This CDR3 has 16 amino acids. In DNA, the CDR3 is TGTGCCAGCTCTGACCGGGGGGCTTTTAGCACAGATACGCAGTATTTT. It specifies CASSDRGAFSTDTQYF.

The chain carries TRBV6-2 or TRBV6-3 and TRBJ1-2; 7 bases are shared with TRBD1. The CDR3 has 14 amino acids. V was clipped by 0 bases and J by 8 bases; unmatched bases: 6. Germline V gives CDR1 MNHEY, CDR2 SVGEGT. DNA of the CDR3: TGTGCCAGCAGTTACTCGGGCCGACAGGGAGGCTACACCTTC. This gives the protein CASSYSGRQGGYTF.

The chain combines TRBV27 with TRBJ1-5; 7 nucleotides match TRBD1. The germline V gene has CDR1 MNHEY and CDR2 SMNVEV (reference sequence). The ends lost 10 bases at V and 2 bases at J; junction bases unmatched: 8. The CDR3 has 14 amino acids. The CDR3 DNA sequence: TGTGCCACCGCCCAGGGGGTGGGCAATCAGCCCCAGCATTTT. As protein: CATAQGVGNQPQHF.

This clone has only a few counts. The J gene is TRBJ1-2, the V gene TRBV4-1, with D perhaps matching TRBD1 (6 bases). CDR1 and CDR2 from the germline V gene are MGHRA and YSYEKL. The CDR3 sequence is 13 residues long. V lost 4 bases to trimming and J lost 7 bases, with 13 bases between them. This chain's CDR3 is CASSRTAGAGYTF. The DNA for the CDR3 is TGCGCCAGCAGCCGAACGGCAGGGGCTGGCTACACCTTC.

The J gene is TRBJ1-4, the V gene TRBV11-2, with 8 bases that match TRBD1. With 5 bases clipped from V and 5 bases from J, the junction kept 7 bases outside the gene matches. CDR3 length: 15 amino acids. Germline CDR1 reads SGHAT; CDR2 reads FQNNGV. The CDR3 protein is CASSPDRGGNEKLFF. DNA for the CDR3: TGTGCCAGCAGCCCTGACAGGGGAGGGAATGAAAAACTGTTTTTT.

The rearrangement uses TRBV19 and TRBJ1-4, with D possibly being TRBD1 (6 bases). The CDR3 is made up of 15 amino acids. V was cut by 5 bases and J by 0 bases, with 10 bases left in between. CDR1 is LNHDA, CDR2 SQIVND, per germline (reference sequence). The CDR3 loop is CASSLWTATNEKLFF. The CDR3, as DNA: TGTGCCAGTAGTTTATGGACAGCAACTAATGAAAAACTGTTTTTT.

This clone appeared a single time. The rearrangement links TRBV5-4 to TRBJ2-5; D perhaps matches TRBD1 (5 bases). The germline V and J ends were trimmed by 0 bases and 2 bases, with 11 bases remaining between them. The CDR3 length is 15 residues. The V gene's germline CDR1 is SGHNT and CDR2 YYREEE (reference sequence). CDR3 protein: CASSLDHRQQETQYF. In nucleotides, the CDR3 is TGTGCCAGCAGCTTGGATCACCGACAGCAAGAGACCCAGTACTTC.

The chain employs TRBV20-1 and TRBJ1-6; D possibly corresponds to TRBD1 (5 bases). The CDR3 extends over 15 amino acids. Per the germline V gene, CDR1 is DFQATT and CDR2 is SNEGSKA (reference sequence). Between the trimmed V and J ends, which lost 3 bases and 6 bases, there was a span of 15 bases. CDR3 coding DNA: TGCAGTGCTAGTTACAGCCAGGGCCCTAATTCACCCCTCCACTTT. Its protein product is CSASYSQGPNSPLHF.

This rearrangement joins TRBV5-1 to TRBJ1-2; D is perhaps TRBD1 (6 bases). V gave up 4 bases and J gave up 8 bases, with 18 bases separating them. Per germline, CDR1 SGHRS and CDR2 YFSETQ. The CDR3 spans 14 residues. The CDR3 coding sequence is TGCGCCAGCAGCCCGGAGGGGGGGCAAGACGGCTACACCTTC. It encodes CASSPEGGQDGYTF.

The chain employs TRBV6-1 and TRBJ2-1; D possibly corresponds to TRBD1 (5 bases). CDR1 is MNHNS, CDR2 SASEGT, per germline. This CDR3 comprises 14 residues. The V end lost 0 bases, the J end lost 8 bases, and 11 bases lay between the germline ends. CDR3: CASSEASWGHEQFF. DNA for the CDR3: TGTGCCAGCAGTGAAGCATCGTGGGGCCATGAGCAGTTCTTC.

The chain joins TRBV7-3 to TRBJ2-1, with TRBD2 identical over 12 bases. Trimming took 5 bases from V and 4 from J; bases not matched to a gene: 3. CDR1 is SGHTA and CDR2 is FQGTGA in the germline V gene. The CDR3 loop spans 15 amino acids. The CDR3 DNA follows: TGTGCCAGCAGCCCGGGGACTAGCGGGTACAATGAGCAGTTCTTC. Translation: CASSPGTSGYNEQFF.

The chain is built from TRBV7-2 and TRBJ2-7; D not certain. Germline assignment: CDR1 SGHTA and CDR2 FQGNSA. The CDR3 is 14 amino acids. V was pared by 1 base and J by 2 bases, with 9 bases between. The CDR3 spells CASSLVVETYEQYF. For the CDR3, the DNA is TGTGCCAGCAGCTTAGTAGTAGAAACCTACGAGCAGTACTTC.

The rearrangement joins TRBV2 to TRBJ2-1, with TRBD1 identical over 8 bases. Germline V lookup: CDR1 SNHLY, CDR2 FYNNEI. The V and J ends lost 10 bases and 8 bases, in that order; junction bases with no gene match: 10. The CDR3 has 13 amino acids. The CDR3 DNA sequence: TGTGCCACCCGACAGGGGCGCTGGTATGAGCAGTTCTTC. This sequence encodes CATRQGRWYEQFF.

This sequence joins TRBV19 and TRBJ2-7; TRBD2 might be the D (5 bases). Germline CDR1 reads LNHDA; CDR2 reads SQIVND (reference sequence). CDR3 length equals 14 residues. Trimming removed 2 bases from V and 0 bases from J, with 8 bases in between. The DNA for the CDR3 is TGTGCCAGTAGTATAAGTCTAGCCTCCTACGAGCAGTACTTC. Protein: CASSISLASYEQYF.

The genes are TRBV30 and TRBJ1-5, with 7 bases fitting TRBD1. Germline V gives CDR1 GTSNPN, CDR2 SVGIG (reference sequence). V gave up 6 bases and J gave up 7 bases; unmatched junction bases: 9. CDR3 length: 13 amino acids. CDR3 region: CACSPRGQQPQHF. Written as DNA, the CDR3 is TGTGCCTGTTCCCCAAGGGGGCAACAGCCCCAGCATTTT.

The chain has TRBV4-3 and TRBJ2-2; D is undetermined. This CDR3 is built from 11 residues. The V gene's germline CDR1 is LGHNA and CDR2 YSLEER. Trimming took off 4 bases at V and 8 bases at J, with 5 bases between the two ends. CDR3 sequence: CASSPLGELFF. The CDR3 region has the DNA TGCGCCAGCAGCCCTCTGGGGGAGCTGTTTTTT.